The T cell receptor (beta chain) described here comes from a study of T cells in Graves' hyperthyroidism and ophthalmopathy. About the study: Once the initial diagnosis was made, peripheral blood was obtained before any treatment. Study outcomes and limitations: The model identified upcoming ophthalmopathy a median roughly 6 months ahead of onset.

Template material for amplifying TCR beta CDR3 regions consisted of RNA transcripts. An initial round of RT-PCR targeting the TCR CDR3 relied on the HTBI primer set. TCRdb processed the multiplex PCR reads anew with MiXCR; each CDR3 protein has one entry. This sample has 140,000 or so distinct CDR3 sequences, with more than 20% found just once. Germline CDR1 is LGHDT and CDR2 is YNNKEL (reference sequence). CDR3 length equals 17 residues. V was trimmed by 0 bases and J by 2 bases, leaving 15 bases between them. This clonotype was found many times. Its antigen is unidentified. Each diagnosis was grounded in clinical symptoms, serum thyroxine and TRAb, thyroid ultrasound, and orbital computed tomography. PBMCs were collected from an approximately 10 ml volume of fresh peripheral blood.

Sequencing was done on a sample of blood. The clonotype comes from a woman aged 50 to 60 with Graves' hyperthyroidism that later progressed to Graves' ophthalmopathy. The J gene is TRBJ2-3, the V gene TRBV3-1; possibly TRBD2 for D (5 bases). This CDR3 is CASSQDEGLVFTDTQYF. CDR3 sequence (DNA): TGTGCCAGCAGCCAAGACGAGGGTTTAGTTTTCACAGATACGCAGTATTTT.